The T cell receptor beta chain described here comes from a study of CD8 T cells in Susac syndrome. Notes on the study in general: An acknowledgment was made by the study that its TCR sequencing and HLA analysis involved relatively few individuals.

Reverse transcription of roughly 0.45 to 1 ug RNA was performed with random hexamers. From the immunoSEQ multiplex PCR reads, TCRdb called clonotypes with MiXCR, one entry per CDR3 protein. The sample contains about 140,000 distinct CDR3 sequences, approximately 95% of which appear only once. Trimming took 3 bases from V and 9 from J, leaving 18 bases between them. The CDR3 has 14 residues. Germline-derived CDR1 and CDR2 are DFQATT and SNEGSKA (reference sequence). Turning to this clonotype: What it binds is unknown.

The sequence came from a human donor with Susac syndrome. The chain recombines TRBV20-1 with TRBJ2-1, with D possibly being TRBD2 (6 bases). The source material was CD4+ T cells from PBMCs. The CDR3 DNA reads as TGCAGTGCTAGCCTCTGGCGGGATACGGGTGAGCAGTTCTTC. Residues: CSASLWRDTGEQFF.